The rows below give T cell receptor beta chains drawn from one sample of a study of T cell responses to AZD1222 COVID-19 vaccine. Sequencing was performed with immunoSEQ multiplex PCR; in TCRdb, only in-frame clones are kept and a portion is missing. The sample yields 160,000 or so clones, about 91% seen once. Sequences were derived from peripheral blood, sampled 28 days after the second AZD1222 dose. These TCRs come from an adult who received the AZD1222 COVID-19 vaccine. The CDR3 runs from the conserved cysteine through the conserved F or W. D genes are given only for firm matches. Size is stated for part of the rows, as once, few or many counts, or as a class when the clone is expanded.

J: TRBJ1-5; V: TRBV4-1; D: .; size: .; DNA: TGCGCCAGCAGCCAATTTAGTGGGGATAGCAATCAGCCCCAGCATTTT; CDR3: CASSQFSGDSNQPQHF
J: TRBJ2-3; V: TRBV5-6; D: .; size: .; DNA: TGTGCCAGCAGGCAGGGCATTAGCACAGATACGCAGTATTTT; CDR3: CASRQGISTDTQYF
J: TRBJ2-5; V: TRBV9; D: TRBD1; size: .; DNA: TGTGCCAGCAGCCCAGGGGGATGGGAGACCCAGTACTTC; CDR3: CASSPGGWETQYF
J: TRBJ1-3; V: TRBV6-5; D: .; size: .; DNA: TGTGCCAGCAGTCCGCGACAGCCGGACACCATATATTTT; CDR3: CASSPRQPDTIYF
J: TRBJ1-1; V: TRBV18; D: TRBD1; size: .; DNA: TGTGCCAGCTCACCTCGACAGGGGAACACTGAAGCTTTCTTT; CDR3: CASSPRQGNTEAFF
J: TRBJ1-5; V: TRBV27; D: .; size: .; DNA: TGTGCCAGCAGTCTAGCAGGGCTGAGCAATCAGCCCCAGCATTTT; CDR3: CASSLAGLSNQPQHF
J: TRBJ1-5; V: TRBV19; D: .; size: .; DNA: TGTGCCAGTAGTATAGTGGGCAGCCAGCCCCAGCATTTT; CDR3: CASSIVGSQPQHF
J: TRBJ1-2; V: TRBV5-1; D: TRBD1; size: once; DNA: TGCGCCAGCAGCCTCGGACAGGGTTTCTATGGCTACACCTTC; CDR3: CASSLGQGFYGYTF
J: TRBJ1-5; V: TRBV7-8; D: .; size: .; DNA: TGTGCCAGCAGCTTAGCACCCCCCGGGGATAGCAATCAGCCCCAGCATTTT; CDR3: CASSLAPPGDSNQPQHF
J: TRBJ1-1; V: TRBV15; D: .; size: .; DNA: TGTGCCACCAGCAGAGAAAATTATTTGAACACTGAAGCTTTCTTT; CDR3: CATSRENYLNTEAFF
J: TRBJ2-1; V: TRBV2; D: .; size: .; DNA: TGTGCCAGCAAGCACAGGGCCTTACTAAGCTCCTACAATGAGCAGTTCTTC; CDR3: CASKHRALLSSYNEQFF
J: TRBJ1-4; V: TRBV30; D: .; size: .; DNA: TGTGCCTGGAGGGATTGGGGGGGGACTAATGAAAAACTGTTTTTT; CDR3: CAWRDWGGTNEKLFF
J: TRBJ2-1; V: TRBV9; D: .; size: .; DNA: TGTGCCAGCAGCGTAGACTCCTACAATGAGCAGTTCTTC; CDR3: CASSVDSYNEQFF
J: TRBJ1-4; V: TRBV9; D: .; size: .; DNA: TGTGCCAGCAGCGTAAGGGGACTAGCTAATGAAAAACTGTTTTTT; CDR3: CASSVRGLANEKLFF
J: TRBJ1-2; V: TRBV7-8; D: TRBD1; size: .; DNA: TGTGCCAGCAGCCCCGGACAGGGAGAATGGGGCTATGGCTACACCTTC; CDR3: CASSPGQGEWGYGYTF
J: TRBJ1-5; V: TRBV29-1; D: .; size: .; DNA: TGCAGCGTAAGAGGGGAGGATCAGCCCCAGCATTTT; CDR3: CSVRGEDQPQHF
J: TRBJ1-2; V: TRBV5-6; D: TRBD1; size: .; DNA: TGTGCCAGCAGCTTGGGGACAGGGGCCTATGGCTACACCTTC; CDR3: CASSLGTGAYGYTF
J: TRBJ1-1; V: TRBV7-9; D: .; size: .; DNA: TGTGCCAGCAGCCCCTGGACGGGTTTGAACACTGAAGCTTTCTTT; CDR3: CASSPWTGLNTEAFF
J: TRBJ1-1; V: TRBV7-9; D: .; size: .; DNA: TGTGCCAGCAGCCGAGGTGGAACAGACACTGAAGCTTTCTTT; CDR3: CASSRGGTDTEAFF
J: TRBJ2-7; V: TRBV21-1; D: .; size: .; DNA: TGTGCCAGCAGCAAAAGGGACCCCGGGTTGTGGCAGTACTTC; CDR3: CASSKRDPGLWQYF
J: TRBJ1-1; V: TRBV12-3/TRBV12-4; D: .; size: .; DNA: TGTGCCAGCAGATTGACGGGGTCCACTGAAGCTTTCTTT; CDR3: CASRLTGSTEAFF
J: TRBJ1-2; V: TRBV5-1; D: .; size: .; DNA: TGCGCCAGCAGCCCCGGCGGGTCTGTGGAAATAGGTGGCTACACCTTC; CDR3: CASSPGGSVEIGGYTF
J: TRBJ1-2; V: TRBV4-1; D: .; size: .; DNA: TGCGCCAGCAGCCAGCACACAGGCATAATGGGCTACACCTTC; CDR3: CASSQHTGIMGYTF
J: TRBJ2-4; V: TRBV7-8; D: .; size: .; DNA: TGTGCCAGCAGCTTAGACCTAGCCAAAAACATTCAGTACTTC; CDR3: CASSLDLAKNIQYF
J: TRBJ1-2; V: TRBV7-9; D: .; size: .; DNA: TGTGCCAGCAGCGTCACCCCGCGGCAAGGCTACACCTTC; CDR3: CASSVTPRQGYTF
J: TRBJ1-2; V: TRBV7-9; D: .; size: .; DNA: TGTGCCAGCAGCGACGTTCAGGCCCCTGGCTACACCTTC; CDR3: CASSDVQAPGYTF
J: TRBJ2-1; V: TRBV6-5; D: TRBD1; size: .; DNA: TGTGCCAGCAGTCTCGCCGGGACAGCCCTCAATGAGCAGTTCTTC; CDR3: CASSLAGTALNEQFF
J: TRBJ1-1; V: TRBV3-1/TRBV3-2; D: .; size: .; DNA: TGTGCCAGCAGTCAGGGGCCGGGATCGGAAGCTTTCTTT; CDR3: CASSQGPGSEAFF
J: TRBJ1-1; V: TRBV7-8; D: TRBD1; size: once; DNA: TGTGCCAGCAGCCCTACCGGGACAGCAAATGTTGAAGCTTTCTTT; CDR3: CASSPTGTANVEAFF
J: TRBJ2-7; V: TRBV29-1; D: .; size: .; DNA: TGCAGCGTTGTGGAAGGGGGTTTCTCCTACGAGCAGTACTTC; CDR3: CSVVEGGFSYEQYF
J: TRBJ1-4; V: TRBV18; D: .; size: once; DNA: TGTGCCAGCTCACCGCGGACGGATAAAGATGAAAAACTGTTTTTT; CDR3: CASSPRTDKDEKLFF
J: TRBJ2-7; V: TRBV5-1; D: .; size: .; DNA: TGCGCCAGCAGCTTGGTAGGGGTCGAGCAGTACTTC; CDR3: CASSLVGVEQYF
J: TRBJ1-5; V: TRBV6-5; D: TRBD1; size: .; DNA: TGTGCCAGCAGTCCCGGGACAGGGGGCGAACAGCCCCAGCATTTT; CDR3: CASSPGTGGEQPQHF
J: TRBJ1-5; V: TRBV5-1; D: .; size: .; DNA: TGCGCCAGCAGCCCCACAGGGAATCAGCCCCAGCATTTT; CDR3: CASSPTGNQPQHF
J: TRBJ1-1; V: TRBV6-5; D: TRBD1; size: .; DNA: TGTGCCAGCAGCCGACAGGGGGCTGCTGAAGCTTTCTTT; CDR3: CASSRQGAAEAFF
J: TRBJ1-1; V: TRBV6-5; D: TRBD1; size: .; DNA: TGTGCCAGCAGTTACCCAGGGGGCACTGAAGCTTTCTTT; CDR3: CASSYPGGTEAFF
J: TRBJ2-3; V: TRBV27; D: .; size: .; DNA: TGTGCCAGCAGTTCCGGGGGTCCAGATACGCAGTATTTT; CDR3: CASSSGGPDTQYF
J: TRBJ1-5; V: TRBV9; D: .; size: few; DNA: TGTGCCAGCAGCGTAAGTGGGAATAGCAATCAGCCCCAGCATTTT; CDR3: CASSVSGNSNQPQHF
J: TRBJ1-4; V: TRBV12-1; D: .; size: .; DNA: TGTGCCAGCAGCCCCTGGACAGATTATAATGAAAAACTGTTTTTT; CDR3: CASSPWTDYNEKLFF
J: TRBJ1-2; V: TRBV15; D: .; size: .; DNA: TGTGCCACCAGCAGAGATAGGTACGACTATGGCTACACCTTC; CDR3: CATSRDRYDYGYTF
J: TRBJ1-1; V: TRBV5-4; D: TRBD1; size: .; DNA: TGTGCCAGCAGCCCCAGGGGGGGAGACACTGAAGCTTTCTTT; CDR3: CASSPRGGDTEAFF
J: TRBJ2-1; V: TRBV6-2/TRBV6-3; D: TRBD2; size: once; DNA: TGTGCCAGCAGTTACTCAACTAGCGGGGGGGCCGGGTCCTACAATGAGCAGTTCTTC; CDR3: CASSYSTSGGAGSYNEQFF
J: TRBJ2-5; V: TRBV5-1; D: TRBD1; size: .; DNA: TGCGCCAGCAGGCCAGGGACAGGCTTGGAGACCCAGTACTTC; CDR3: CASRPGTGLETQYF
J: TRBJ1-5; V: TRBV7-8; D: TRBD1; size: .; DNA: TGTGCCAGCAGTCAAACACCGGACAGGGGTGGTCAGCCCCAGCATTTT; CDR3: CASSQTPDRGGQPQHF
J: TRBJ2-1; V: TRBV18; D: TRBD2; size: .; DNA: TGTGCCAGCTCACCAGGGAGGGTCCATGAGCAGTTCTTC; CDR3: CASSPGRVHEQFF
J: TRBJ2-7; V: TRBV15; D: .; size: .; DNA: TGTGCCACCAGCAGAGATCGAGGGGCCGAGCAGTACTTC; CDR3: CATSRDRGAEQYF
J: TRBJ1-2; V: TRBV29-1; D: .; size: .; DNA: TGCAGCGTTGAGTCAGGACGAACGTATGGCTACACCTTC; CDR3: CSVESGRTYGYTF
J: TRBJ1-2; V: TRBV3-1/TRBV3-2; D: TRBD1; size: .; DNA: TGTGCCAGCAGCCTAGGACAGGTTCACTATGGCTACACCTTC; CDR3: CASSLGQVHYGYTF
J: TRBJ1-1; V: TRBV4-1; D: TRBD1; size: .; DNA: TGCGCCAGCACAGGGGGGCCCTCTGAAAGGGGAGCTTTCTTT; CDR3: CASTGGPSERGAFF
J: TRBJ1-2; V: TRBV5-5; D: TRBD1; size: .; DNA: TGTGCCAGCAGCTTGGCAGGGGGCTATGGCTACACCTTC; CDR3: CASSLAGGYGYTF
J: TRBJ2-3; V: TRBV27; D: TRBD2; size: .; DNA: TGTGCCAGCAGTTTATCGACTAGCGGGGCGACAGATACGCAGTATTTT; CDR3: CASSLSTSGATDTQYF
J: TRBJ1-6; V: TRBV24-1; D: .; size: .; DNA: TGTGCCACCAGTAGCGAGGTTAGTATTCCACCCCTCCACTTT; CDR3: CATSSEVSIPPLHF
J: TRBJ1-3; V: TRBV18; D: .; size: .; DNA: TGTGCCAGCTCACCACGCACAGCCTCTGGAAACACCATATATTTT; CDR3: CASSPRTASGNTIYF